This is a list of T cell receptor beta chains from one sample in a study of OX40 agonist ivuxolimab in advanced cancers. Generated by immunoSEQ multiplex PCR, the TCRdb table keeps only in-frame clones and is missing some. This sample has around 68,000 clones, with around 86% found just once. The starting material was CD4+ or CD8+ T cells sorted from blood, obtained in a trial of the OX40 agonist ivuxolimab. These receptors were taken from an adult with an advanced solid tumor such as melanoma, head and neck, liver or kidney cancer. The CDR3 runs from the conserved cysteine through the conserved F or W. The order of the fields is J gene, V gene, CDR3 protein.

TRBJ2-5,TRBV6-1,CASTDLPETQYF
TRBJ2-5,TRBV9,CASSERARGRNSLEETQYF
TRBJ2-2,TRBV7-8,CASRTGTGTSGELFF
TRBJ2-3,TRBV30,CAWSVGSSGGPQYF
TRBJ1-3,TRBV4-2,CASSQETGGSGNTIYF
TRBJ2-3,TRBV15,CATSRDPSSTDTQYF
TRBJ2-5,TRBV7-2,CASSYPGLAFQETQYF
TRBJ2-7,TRBV18,CASSPGQGFYEQYF
TRBJ1-2,TRBV10-2,CASKEGGFAFGYTF
TRBJ2-7,TRBV7-2,CASSLAPPGAHAPSYEQYF
TRBJ1-2,TRBV11-3,CASSYRDSGPHGYTF
TRBJ1-1,TRBV9,CASSVSLGTEAFF
TRBJ2-1,TRBV6-5,CASHLAGAWDEQFF
TRBJ1-6,TRBV7-2,CASSMPNNSPLHF
TRBJ2-3,TRBV6-4,CASSVYGVTDTQYF
TRBJ2-1,TRBV5-4,CASSLASRGASYNEQFF
TRBJ2-7,TRBV7-2,CASSFGQPGEQYF
TRBJ1-6,TRBV11-2,CASRPTERGVGSPLHF
TRBJ1-6,TRBV11-3,CASSLGSENSPLHF
TRBJ2-7,TRBV11-2,CASSPGDSREEQYF
TRBJ1-5,TRBV30,CAWRAGGDQPQHF
TRBJ1-5,TRBV6-5,CASSYGPFYSNQPQHF
TRBJ1-1,TRBV7-2,CASSPKSSGEAFF
TRBJ2-7,TRBV12-5,CASGSSSWGLGKQYF
TRBJ1-3,TRBV7-9,CASSPAGDLRDRRNTIYF
TRBJ1-2,TRBV2,CAATVEWGNYGYTF
TRBJ2-7,TRBV5-1,CASSLALAGGYEQYF
TRBJ2-1,TRBV4-3,CASSLRQGPDYEQFF
-,TRBV5-5,CASSLRDGTYEQYF
TRBJ1-4,TRBV6-6,CASSWTTGLGEKLFF
TRBJ1-5,TRBV12-5,CASGFSNQPQHF
TRBJ2-3,TRBV1,CTSSQGLSHSTDTQYF